Listed below are T cell receptor beta chains from one sample, sequenced in a study of blood T cell repertoires in COVID-19. The method was immunoSEQ multiplex PCR; TCRdb's version includes in-frame clones alone and lacks a portion of them. The sample has 300,000 or so clones, just under 90% seen once. Sequenced: PBMCs or T cells enriched from blood (not recorded which). These receptors were obtained from a woman aged 45-59 years who had been exposed to COVID-19. The conserved cysteine and the conserved F or W are not part of the CDR3 here.

cdr3_length	v_call	cdr3_aa
14	TRBV27	ASSSGQTGARYGYT
12	TRBV6-5	ASSFPGLQETQY
12	TRBV7-9	ASSLGRGANGYT
12	TRBV5-1	ASSSESAGNTIY
13	TRBV2	ASRPGQGYYNEQF
11	TRBV30	AWSVRGTYEQY
10	TRBV30	AWSGQGNEQY
13	TRBV18	ASSPRVDSGNTIY
15	TRBV15	ATSRDGGGAVYNEQF
15	TRBV15	ATSRNGLAGGSETQY
12	TRBV27	ASRIAGGGYEQY
12	TRBV10-3	AISGQGENTEAF
14	TRBV27	ASTLQLGSGANVLT
8	TRBV29-1	SVSDTEAF
11	TRBV7-7	ASSLVGGETQY
13	TRBV7-9	ASSLAYYGSTEAF
12	TRBV6-1	ASSETGDSYEQY
10	TRBV29-1	SVGHGNTEAF